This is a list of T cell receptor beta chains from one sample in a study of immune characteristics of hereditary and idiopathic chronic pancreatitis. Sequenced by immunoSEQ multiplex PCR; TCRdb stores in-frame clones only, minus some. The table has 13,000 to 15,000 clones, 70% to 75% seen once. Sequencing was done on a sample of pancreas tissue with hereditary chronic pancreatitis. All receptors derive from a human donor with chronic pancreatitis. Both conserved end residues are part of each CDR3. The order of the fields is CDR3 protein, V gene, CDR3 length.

CDR3: CASSAGWGSSTDTQYF; V: TRBV5-1; length: 16
CDR3: CASSGQFNQPQHF; V: TRBV27; length: 13
CDR3: CASSLLGTGNYEQYF; V: TRBV28; length: 15
CDR3: CASSGQNTDTQYF; V: TRBV25-1; length: 13
CDR3: CASSLEGRAGELFF; V: TRBV11-3; length: 14
CDR3: CASSFTDSYNSPLHF; V: TRBV5-1; length: 15
CDR3: CASTGGRGSYEQYF; V: TRBV2; length: 14
CDR3: CASSFGLNTGELFF; V: TRBV19; length: 14
CDR3: CASSLGTQETQYF; V: TRBV7-6; length: 13
CDR3: CASSGTNTGELFF; V: TRBV21-1; length: 13
CDR3: CASRLIKGTEAFF; V: TRBV6-6; length: 13
CDR3: CASNFQGATGELFF; V: TRBV2; length: 14
CDR3: CASSLYGSSDNSPLHF; V: TRBV7-2; length: 16
CDR3: CASSLGLATGELFF; V: TRBV5-1; length: 14
CDR3: CASSQGQGVNIQYF; V: TRBV4-1; length: 14
CDR3: CAWEGTSGFAYEQYF; V: TRBV30; length: 15
CDR3: CASSLSGHDYGYTF; V: TRBV27; length: 14
CDR3: CASSLVGGAGVTQYF; V: TRBV7-2; length: 15
CDR3: CASSEALGGYGYTF; V: TRBV2; length: 14
CDR3: CASSPRTSGPYEQYF; V: TRBV5-1; length: 15
CDR3: CATSRDLVSPLHF; V: TRBV15; length: 13
CDR3: CASSELTGNSPLHF; V: TRBV7-8; length: 14
CDR3: CASSLAGAPDTQYF; V: TRBV3-1/TRBV3-2; length: 14
CDR3: CASRRTGATKNIQYF; V: TRBV14; length: 15
CDR3: CASSRDQSGAGEKLFF; V: TRBV27; length: 16
CDR3: CASSQESSGVGYEQYF; V: TRBV4-1; length: 16
CDR3: CASSVSQSGANVLTF; V: TRBV5-1; length: 15
CDR3: CASSERASGATDTQYF; V: TRBV6-4; length: 16
CDR3: CASSTRTATVEQFF; V: TRBV19; length: 14
CDR3: CASSLNGQASYEQYF; V: TRBV5-4; length: 15
CDR3: CASSFSYGEKLFF; V: TRBV5-4; length: 13
CDR3: CASIDRNTYEQYF; V: TRBV25-1; length: 13
CDR3: CASSGTGGPRSFF; V: TRBV28; length: 13
CDR3: CATLSSGNTIYF; V: TRBV6-5; length: 12
CDR3: CASSQGWEAFF; V: TRBV13; length: 11
CDR3: CASSGQGAENIQYF; V: TRBV18; length: 14
CDR3: CASNIRGQANEKLFF; V: TRBV2; length: 15
CDR3: CASSELEGAQTEQYF; V: TRBV6-1; length: 15
CDR3: CASSESIGADGYTF; V: TRBV6-1; length: 14
CDR3: CASSYRHGPGGEKLFF; V: TRBV6-5; length: 16
CDR3: CASSIVGSAYNEQFF; V: TRBV19; length: 15
CDR3: CASSPTSGSSTGELFF; V: TRBV5-1; length: 16
CDR3: CSVEQIEAFF; V: TRBV29-1; length: 10
CDR3: CASSLGPPGANVLTF; V: TRBV11-3; length: 15
CDR3: CASSPSPSTEAFF; V: TRBV7-3; length: 13
CDR3: CASSLTGELYNELFF; V: TRBV27; length: 15
CDR3: CASSSALAGYTEAFF; V: TRBV5-1; length: 15
CDR3: CASSRFRGRGDYEQYF; V: TRBV19; length: 16
CDR3: CASSQGRTYGYTF; V: TRBV6-6; length: 13
CDR3: CASSHNRLAQETQYF; V: TRBV4-1; length: 15
CDR3: CASSPAVDRHYEQYF; V: TRBV5-5; length: 15
CDR3: CASSEGTSTDGYTF; V: TRBV9; length: 14
CDR3: CASSASPKLLNTEAFF; V: TRBV9; length: 16
CDR3: CAISLAGGSGEQYF; V: TRBV10-3; length: 14
CDR3: CASSISASISYNEQFF; V: TRBV19; length: 16
CDR3: CAWDFTGSYEQYF; V: TRBV30; length: 13
CDR3: CASTQSPGTGVEKLFF; V: TRBV28; length: 16